The entry below gives a single T cell receptor beta chain sequence along with its context. The V segment lost 9 bases and the J segment 6 bases; nucleotides outside the gene matches: 7. The CDR3 runs 14 residues. Germline V gene data show CDR1 as KGHDR and CDR2 as SFDVKD. This sample was taken from a study of blood T cell repertoires in COVID-19. Turning to the study itself: COVID-19 samples, acute and convalescent, were from the United States, Italy and Spain. The analysed material was cDNA or gDNA that came from T cells, B-cell-depleted T cells, or PBMCs.

Methods used by the authors: Reference gene primers were amplified, and this amplification served to estimate nucleated cell counts. TCRdb's copy holds only in-frame clones and misses some; the assay was immunoSEQ multiplex PCR. The DNA gave D and trimming, while V, J and clone size come from that table. The sample shows tens of thousands of clones, less than 85% of them seen only once. J is TRBJ1-6 and V is TRBV24-1; 7 bases are shared with TRBD1. The sequence came from a woman aged 70-85 years with acute or convalescent COVID-19. Specimen: peripheral blood. CDR3 sequence reads: CATPATGFNSPLHF. The CDR3 region has the DNA TGTGCCACCCCAGCGACAGGGTTTAATTCACCCCTCCACTTT.